What follows are 2 T cell receptor beta chains derived from one specimen sequenced in a study of T cell repertoires in cytomegalovirus infection. TCRdb re-called the reads with MiXCR, one entry per CDR3 protein. The sample has around 530,000 distinct CDR3 sequences, about 26% seen once; the top ten hold roughly 13%. Source material: PBMCs. All receptors come from a human donor in good health (CMV status not recorded). Some clones in this sample may be carry-over from other donors' samples.

This chain joins TRBV20-1 and TRBJ2-5; D remains ambiguous. Germline V gene sequence: CDR1 DFQATT, CDR2 SNEGSKA (reference sequence). V shed 5 bases and J shed 2 bases, with 15 bases lying between them. CDR3 size: 14 residues. The CDR3 spells CSAPPPSRQETQYF. The CDR3 DNA reads as TGCAGTGCTCCCCCCCCCAGTCGACAAGAGACCCAGTACTTC.

CDR3 DNA: TGTGCCAGCGTGGGGGACGGGGAGCTGTTTTTT. Encoded protein: CASVGDGELFF. This sequence joins TRBV7-9 and TRBJ2-2; the D gene could be TRBD1 or TRBD2 (5 bases each). The V and J ends lost 8 bases and 7 bases respectively, with 8 bases between them. In germline, CDR1 is SEHNR, CDR2 FQNEAQ (reference sequence). The length of the CDR3 is 11 residues.